This TCR beta chain was profiled in a study of neurological immune-mediated disorders. Germline assignment: CDR1 ENHRY and CDR2 SYGVKD. The CDR3 runs to 17 residues. This clonotype has ten or more counts. The junction departs from the called germline gene at one end, perhaps through a read error. Synthesis of cDNA was carried out by template-switch 5'RACE. The reaction used 10-nucleotide random UMIs. TCRdb reprocessed the 5' RACE reads with MiXCR, giving one entry per CDR3 protein. The sample lists about 71,000 distinct CDR3 sequences, 4.5% occurring once. The origin of this receptor is a man in his thirties or forties with multiple sclerosis. The sequenced sample consisted of PBMCs. The chain combines TRBV10-3 with TRBJ1-5, with D perhaps TRBD1 (6 bases). In nucleotides, the CDR3 is TGTGCCATCAGTGAGCGTCTTAAGGGACGGGACAATCAGCCCCAGAATTTT. Translating it yields CAISERLKGRDNQPQNF.